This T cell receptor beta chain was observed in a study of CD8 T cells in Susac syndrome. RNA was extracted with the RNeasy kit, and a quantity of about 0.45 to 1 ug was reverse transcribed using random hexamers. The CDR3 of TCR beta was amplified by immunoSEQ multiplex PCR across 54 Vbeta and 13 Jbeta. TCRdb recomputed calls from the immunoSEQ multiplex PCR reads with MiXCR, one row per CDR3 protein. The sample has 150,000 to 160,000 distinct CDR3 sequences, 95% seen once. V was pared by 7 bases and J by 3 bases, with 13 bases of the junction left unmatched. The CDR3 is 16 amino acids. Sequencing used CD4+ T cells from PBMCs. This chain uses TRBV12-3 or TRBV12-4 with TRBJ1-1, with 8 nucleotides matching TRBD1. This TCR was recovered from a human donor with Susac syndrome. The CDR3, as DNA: TGTGCCAGCACGCCCCGGACAGGGTTTTCGGACACTGAAGCTTTCTTT. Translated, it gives CASTPRTGFSDTEAFF.